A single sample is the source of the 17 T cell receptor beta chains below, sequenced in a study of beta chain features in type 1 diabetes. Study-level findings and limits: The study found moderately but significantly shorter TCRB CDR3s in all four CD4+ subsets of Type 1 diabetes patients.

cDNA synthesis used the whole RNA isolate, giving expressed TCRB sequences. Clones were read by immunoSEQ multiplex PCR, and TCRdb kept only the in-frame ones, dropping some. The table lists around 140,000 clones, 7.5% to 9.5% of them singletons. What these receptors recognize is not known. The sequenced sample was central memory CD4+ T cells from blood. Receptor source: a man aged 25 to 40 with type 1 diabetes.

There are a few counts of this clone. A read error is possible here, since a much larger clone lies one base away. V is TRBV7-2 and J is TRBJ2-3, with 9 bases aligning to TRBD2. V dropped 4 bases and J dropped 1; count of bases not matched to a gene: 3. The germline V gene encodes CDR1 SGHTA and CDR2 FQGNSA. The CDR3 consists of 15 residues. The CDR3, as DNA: TGTGCCAGCAGCTCGATAGCGGGGGGCACAGATACGCAGTATTTT. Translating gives CASSSIAGGTDTQYF.

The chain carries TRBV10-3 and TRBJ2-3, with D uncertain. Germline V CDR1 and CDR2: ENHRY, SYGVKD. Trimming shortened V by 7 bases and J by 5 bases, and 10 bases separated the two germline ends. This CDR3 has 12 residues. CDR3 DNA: TGTGCCATCATGAGGCCCGGAGATACGCAGTATTTT. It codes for CAIMRPGDTQYF.

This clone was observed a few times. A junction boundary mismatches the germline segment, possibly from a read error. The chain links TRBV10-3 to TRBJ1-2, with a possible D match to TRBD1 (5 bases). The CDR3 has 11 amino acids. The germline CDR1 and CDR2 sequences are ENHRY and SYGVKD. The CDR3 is CASSLGAGYTF. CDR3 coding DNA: TGTGCCAGCAGTTTAGGGGCCGGCTACACCTTC.

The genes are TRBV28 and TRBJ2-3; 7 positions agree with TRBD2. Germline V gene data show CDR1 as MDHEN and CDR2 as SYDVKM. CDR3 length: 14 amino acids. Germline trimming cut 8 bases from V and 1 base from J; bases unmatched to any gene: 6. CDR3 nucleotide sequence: TGTGCCAGCGGGGGGGAGGCTGGCACAGATACGCAGTATTTT. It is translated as CASGGEAGTDTQYF.

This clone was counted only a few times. The CDR3 sequence: CASSGVWRETQYF. In nucleotides, the CDR3 is TGTGCCAGCAGTGGGGTGTGGAGAGAGACCCAGTACTTC. The genes are TRBV2 and TRBJ2-5; the D is unclear. This CDR3 spans 13 amino acids. Germline CDR1 is SNHLY and CDR2 is FYNNEI. Trimming left V 4 bases short and J 4 bases short, with 10 bases between.

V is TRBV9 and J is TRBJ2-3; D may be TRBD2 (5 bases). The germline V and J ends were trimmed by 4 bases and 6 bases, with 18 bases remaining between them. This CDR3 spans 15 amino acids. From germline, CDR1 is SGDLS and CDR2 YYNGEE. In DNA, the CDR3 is TGTGCCAGCAGCCCAGCGGCCGAGTGGGCGGATACGCAGTATTTT. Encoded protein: CASSPAAEWADTQYF. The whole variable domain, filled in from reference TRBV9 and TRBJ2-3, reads DSGVTQTPKHLITATGQRVTLRCSPRSGDLSVYWYQQSLDQGLQFLIQYYNGEERAKGNILERFSAQQFPDLHSELNLSSLELGDSALYFCASSPAAEWADTQYFGPGTRLTVL.

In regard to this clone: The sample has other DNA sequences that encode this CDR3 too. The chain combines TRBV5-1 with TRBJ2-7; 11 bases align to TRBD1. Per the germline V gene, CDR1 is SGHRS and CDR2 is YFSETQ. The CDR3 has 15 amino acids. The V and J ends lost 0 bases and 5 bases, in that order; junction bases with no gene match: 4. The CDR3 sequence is CASSLGTGGLHEQYF. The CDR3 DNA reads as TGCGCCAGCAGCTTGGGGACAGGGGGCCTCCACGAGCAGTACTTC.

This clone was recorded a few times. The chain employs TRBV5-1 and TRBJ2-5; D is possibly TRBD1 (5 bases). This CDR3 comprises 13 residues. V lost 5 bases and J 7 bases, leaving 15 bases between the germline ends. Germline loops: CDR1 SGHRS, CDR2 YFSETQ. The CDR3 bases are TGCGCCAGCAGTTCTGGGGCCACGGGGACCCAGTACTTC. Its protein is CASSSGATGTQYF.

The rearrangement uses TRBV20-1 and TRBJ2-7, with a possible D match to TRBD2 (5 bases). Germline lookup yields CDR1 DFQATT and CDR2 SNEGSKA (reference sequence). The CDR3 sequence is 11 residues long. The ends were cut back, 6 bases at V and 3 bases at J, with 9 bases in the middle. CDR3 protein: CSAQEGYEQYF. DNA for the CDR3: TGCAGTGCCCAAGAGGGCTACGAGCAGTACTTC.

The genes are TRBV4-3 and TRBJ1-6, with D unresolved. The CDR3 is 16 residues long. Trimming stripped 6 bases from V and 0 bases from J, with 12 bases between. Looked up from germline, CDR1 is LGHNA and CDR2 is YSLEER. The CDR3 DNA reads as TGCGCCAGCAGGCCCAGAGCGAGCTCCTATAATTCACCCCTCCACTTT. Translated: CASRPRASSYNSPLHF.

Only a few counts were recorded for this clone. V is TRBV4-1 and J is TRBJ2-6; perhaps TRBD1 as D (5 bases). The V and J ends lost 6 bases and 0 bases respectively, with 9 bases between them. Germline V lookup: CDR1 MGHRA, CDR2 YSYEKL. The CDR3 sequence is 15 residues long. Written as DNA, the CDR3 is TGCGCCAGCAGTCTAGGGGTCTCTGGGGCCAACGTCCTGACTTTC. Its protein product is CASSLGVSGANVLTF.

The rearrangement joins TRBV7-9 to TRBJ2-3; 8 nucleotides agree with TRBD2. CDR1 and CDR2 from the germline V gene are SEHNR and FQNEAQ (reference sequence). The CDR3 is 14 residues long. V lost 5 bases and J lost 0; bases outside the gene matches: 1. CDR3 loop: CASSPSGSTDTQYF. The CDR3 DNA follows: TGTGCCAGCAGCCCTAGCGGGAGCACAGATACGCAGTATTTT.

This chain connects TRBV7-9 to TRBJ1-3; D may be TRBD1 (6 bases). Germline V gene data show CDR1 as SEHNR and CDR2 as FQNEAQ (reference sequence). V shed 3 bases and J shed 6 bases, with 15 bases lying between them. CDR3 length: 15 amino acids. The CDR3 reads CASSLAGAALNTIYF. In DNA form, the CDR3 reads TGTGCCAGCAGCTTGGCAGGGGCTGCACTAAACACCATATATTTT.

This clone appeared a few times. The CDR3 bases are TGTGCCAGCAGCCCGGGATCCCTCTCCTACAATGAGCAGTTCTTC. Translated, it gives CASSPGSLSYNEQFF. V usage is TRBV9 and J usage is TRBJ2-1, with D possibly TRBD2 on 5 matching bases. Between the trimmed V and J ends, which lost 4 bases and 0 bases, there was a span of 11 bases. This CDR3 has 15 amino acids. Germline values: CDR1 SGDLS, CDR2 YYNGEE.

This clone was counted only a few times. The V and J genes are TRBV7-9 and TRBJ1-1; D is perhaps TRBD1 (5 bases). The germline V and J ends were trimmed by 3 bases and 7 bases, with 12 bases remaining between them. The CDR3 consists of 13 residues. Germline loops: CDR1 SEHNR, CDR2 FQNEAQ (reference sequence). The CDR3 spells CASSFPGSDEAFF. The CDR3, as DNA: TGTGCCAGCAGCTTTCCAGGGTCCGATGAAGCTTTCTTT.

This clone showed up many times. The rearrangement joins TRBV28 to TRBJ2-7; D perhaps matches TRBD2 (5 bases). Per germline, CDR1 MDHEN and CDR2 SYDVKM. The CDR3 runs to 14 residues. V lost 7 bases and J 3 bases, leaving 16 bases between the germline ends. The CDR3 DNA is TGTGCCAGCACCACCGGGTTAGGAGGCTACGAGCAGTACTTC. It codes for CASTTGLGGYEQYF.

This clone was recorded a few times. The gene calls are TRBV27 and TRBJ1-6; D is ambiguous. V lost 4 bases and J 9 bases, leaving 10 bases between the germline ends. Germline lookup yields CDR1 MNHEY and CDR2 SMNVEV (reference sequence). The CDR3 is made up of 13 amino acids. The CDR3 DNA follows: TGTGCCAGCAGTTCTCAGGTCGGTTCACCCCTCCACTTT. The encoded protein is CASSSQVGSPLHF.